What follows is one TCR beta chain and its context. Execution of the assay was at deep level. Libraries were prepared by immunoSEQ multiplex PCR; TCRdb keeps only in-frame clonotypes and omits some of them. Of some 630,000 clones listed, about two thirds are singletons. The CDR3 covers 14 residues. Per the germline V gene, CDR1 is SGHVS and CDR2 is FQNEAQ. With 3 bases removed from V and 0 bases from J, the gap between germline ends came to 9 bases. Donors were healthy HIV-negative adults without recently reported acute infections or vaccinations. This sample was taken from a study of shared clonotypes between healthy human individuals. Study-level information: Each donor's CD4 naive and CD4 memory cells filled three plates apiece, CD8 naive two, and CD8 memory one.

The sequencing input was memory CD4+ T cells sorted from blood. The subset: CD45RA-negative fraction. The receptor's source is a woman younger than 45 in good health. This chain joins TRBV7-8 and TRBJ2-7; D may be TRBD1 (6 bases). In DNA, the CDR3 is TGTGCCAGCAGCTTCGACAGGAACTCCTACGAGCAGTACTTC. As protein: CASSFDRNSYEQYF.